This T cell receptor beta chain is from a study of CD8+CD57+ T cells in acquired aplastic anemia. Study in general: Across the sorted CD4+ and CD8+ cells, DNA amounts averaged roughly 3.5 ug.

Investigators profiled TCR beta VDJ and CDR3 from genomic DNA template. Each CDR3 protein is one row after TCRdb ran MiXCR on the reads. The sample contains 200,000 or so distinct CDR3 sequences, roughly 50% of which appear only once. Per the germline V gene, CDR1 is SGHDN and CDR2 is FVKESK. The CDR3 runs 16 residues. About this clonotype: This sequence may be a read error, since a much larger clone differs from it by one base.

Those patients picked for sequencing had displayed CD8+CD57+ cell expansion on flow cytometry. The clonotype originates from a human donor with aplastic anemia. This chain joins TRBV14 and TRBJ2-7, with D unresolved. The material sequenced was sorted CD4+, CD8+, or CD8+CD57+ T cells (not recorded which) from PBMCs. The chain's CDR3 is CASSYAPHKNTYEQHF. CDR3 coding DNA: TGTGCCAGCAGCTACGCCCCCCACAAGAATACTTACGAGCAGCACTTC.